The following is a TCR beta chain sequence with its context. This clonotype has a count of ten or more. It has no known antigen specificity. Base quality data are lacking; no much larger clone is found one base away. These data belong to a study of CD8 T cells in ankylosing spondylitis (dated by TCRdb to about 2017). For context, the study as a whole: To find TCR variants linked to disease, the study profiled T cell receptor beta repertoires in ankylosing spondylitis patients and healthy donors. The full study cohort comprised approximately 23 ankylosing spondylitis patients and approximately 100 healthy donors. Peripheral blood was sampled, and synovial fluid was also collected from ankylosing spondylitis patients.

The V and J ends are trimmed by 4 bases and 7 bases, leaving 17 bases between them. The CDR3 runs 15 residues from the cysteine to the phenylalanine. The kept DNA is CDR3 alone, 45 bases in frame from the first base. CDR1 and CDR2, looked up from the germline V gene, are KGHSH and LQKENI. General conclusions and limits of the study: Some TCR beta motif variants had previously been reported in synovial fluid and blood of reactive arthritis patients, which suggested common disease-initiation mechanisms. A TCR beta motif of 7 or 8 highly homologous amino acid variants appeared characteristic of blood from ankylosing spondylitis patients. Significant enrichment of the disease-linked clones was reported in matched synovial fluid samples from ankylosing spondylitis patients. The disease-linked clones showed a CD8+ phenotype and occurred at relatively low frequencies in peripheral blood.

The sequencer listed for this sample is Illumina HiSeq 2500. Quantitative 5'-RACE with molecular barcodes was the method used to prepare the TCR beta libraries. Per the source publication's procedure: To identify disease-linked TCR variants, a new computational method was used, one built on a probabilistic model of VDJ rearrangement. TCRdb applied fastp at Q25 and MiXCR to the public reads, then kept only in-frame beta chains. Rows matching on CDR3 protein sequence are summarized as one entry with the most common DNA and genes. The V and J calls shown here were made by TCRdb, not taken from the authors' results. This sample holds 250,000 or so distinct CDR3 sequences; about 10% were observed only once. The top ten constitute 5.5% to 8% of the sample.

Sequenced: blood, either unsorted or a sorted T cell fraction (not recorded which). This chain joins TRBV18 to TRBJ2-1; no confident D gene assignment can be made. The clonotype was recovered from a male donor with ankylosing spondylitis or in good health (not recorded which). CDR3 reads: CASSLSARERNEQFF. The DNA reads TGTGCCAGCTCACTATCGGCTAGGGAAAGGAATGAGCAGTTCTTC.